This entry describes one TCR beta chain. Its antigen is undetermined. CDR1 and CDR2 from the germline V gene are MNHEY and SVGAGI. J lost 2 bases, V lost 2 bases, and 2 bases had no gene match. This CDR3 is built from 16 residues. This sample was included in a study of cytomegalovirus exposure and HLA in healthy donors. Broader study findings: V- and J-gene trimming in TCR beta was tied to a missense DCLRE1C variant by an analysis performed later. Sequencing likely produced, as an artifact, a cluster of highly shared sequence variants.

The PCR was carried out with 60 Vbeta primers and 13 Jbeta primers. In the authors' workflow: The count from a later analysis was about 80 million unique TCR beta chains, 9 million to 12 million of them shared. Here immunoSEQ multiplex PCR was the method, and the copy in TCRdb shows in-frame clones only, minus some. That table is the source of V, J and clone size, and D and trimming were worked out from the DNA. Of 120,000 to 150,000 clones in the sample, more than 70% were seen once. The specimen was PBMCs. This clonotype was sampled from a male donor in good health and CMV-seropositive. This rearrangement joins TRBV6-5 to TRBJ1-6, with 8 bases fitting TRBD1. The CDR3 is CASSYRTGTYNSPLHF. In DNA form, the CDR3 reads TGTGCCAGCAGTTACCGGACAGGGACCTATAATTCACCCCTCCACTTT.